This entry features one TCR beta chain sequence. Its antigen is unknown. Included in the TCR beta cDNA libraries were unique molecular identifiers. Via MiXCR, TCRdb re-called the PCR reads, giving one row per CDR3 protein. The profile shows some 690,000 distinct CDR3 sequences, over 45% of them singletons. This sample was included in a study of post-analysis software for immune sequencing data. Study in general: The cohort encompassed relapsing-remitting, secondary progressive and progressive-relapsing multiple sclerosis disease courses.

Findings of the study overall: Controls showed lower frequencies than patients for roughly five TRBV segments, and TRBV5-6, TRBV5-1 and TRBV20-1 were among these. Those with multiple sclerosis, the patient group, showed significantly lower normalized Chao1 diversity than controls.

Losses at the gene ends were 6 bases for V and 0 bases for J; bases not matched to a gene: 12. The CDR3 consists of 19 residues. Sequencing input: blood. This TCR came from a girl aged 2 to 10 with multiple sclerosis. The chain is built from TRBV12-3 or TRBV12-4 and TRBJ2-6; TRBD1 matches 9 bases. CDR3 residues: CASRRLRDRVTSGANVLTF. The CDR3 region has the DNA TGTGCCAGCAGGCGACTCCGGGACAGGGTTACCTCTGGGGCCAACGTCCTGACTTTC.